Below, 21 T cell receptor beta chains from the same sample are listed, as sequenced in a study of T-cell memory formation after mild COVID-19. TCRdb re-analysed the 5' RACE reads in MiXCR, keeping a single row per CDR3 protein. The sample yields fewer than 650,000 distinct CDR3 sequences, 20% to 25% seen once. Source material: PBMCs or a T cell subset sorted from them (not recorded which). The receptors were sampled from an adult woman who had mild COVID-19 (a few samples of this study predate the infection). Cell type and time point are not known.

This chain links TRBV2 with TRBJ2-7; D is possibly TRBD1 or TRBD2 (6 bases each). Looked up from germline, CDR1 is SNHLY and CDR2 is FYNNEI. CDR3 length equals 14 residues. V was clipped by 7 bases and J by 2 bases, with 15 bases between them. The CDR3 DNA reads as TGTGCCAGCAACGAGGGGGGTCGGACCTACGAGCAGTACTTC. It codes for CASNEGGRTYEQYF. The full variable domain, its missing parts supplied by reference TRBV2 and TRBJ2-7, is EPEVTQTPSHQVTQMGQEVILRCVPISNHLYFYWYRQILGQKVEFLVSFYNNEISEKSEIFDDQFSVERPDGSNFTLKIRSTKLEDSAMYFCASNEGGRTYEQYFGPGTRLTVT.

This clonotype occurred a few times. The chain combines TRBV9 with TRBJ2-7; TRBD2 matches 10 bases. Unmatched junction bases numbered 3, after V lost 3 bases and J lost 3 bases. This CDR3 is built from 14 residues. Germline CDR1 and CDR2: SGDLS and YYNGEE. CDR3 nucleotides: TGTGCCAGCAGCGCTAGCGGGGGAATCTACGAGCAGTACTTC. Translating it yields CASSASGGIYEQYF.

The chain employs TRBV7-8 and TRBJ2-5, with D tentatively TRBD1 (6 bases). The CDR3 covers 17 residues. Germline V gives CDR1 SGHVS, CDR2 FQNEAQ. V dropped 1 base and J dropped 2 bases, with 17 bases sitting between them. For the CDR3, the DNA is TGTGCCAGCAGCTTAGAGTCTTATGGGACATTTCAAGAGACCCAGTACTTC. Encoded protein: CASSLESYGTFQETQYF.

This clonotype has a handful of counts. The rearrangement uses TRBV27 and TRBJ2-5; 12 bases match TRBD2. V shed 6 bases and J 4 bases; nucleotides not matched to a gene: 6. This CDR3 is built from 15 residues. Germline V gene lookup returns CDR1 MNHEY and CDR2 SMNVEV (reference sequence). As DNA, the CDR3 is TGTGCCAGCAGATTTACTAGCGGGGGGAGAGAGACCCAGTACTTC. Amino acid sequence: CASRFTSGGRETQYF.

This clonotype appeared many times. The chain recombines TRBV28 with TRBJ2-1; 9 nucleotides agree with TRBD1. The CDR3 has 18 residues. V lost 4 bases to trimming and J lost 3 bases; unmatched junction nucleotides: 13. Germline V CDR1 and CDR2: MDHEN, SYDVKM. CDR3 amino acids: CASSSAAGDRALYNEQFF. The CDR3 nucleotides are TGTGCCAGCAGTTCAGCGGCAGGGGACAGGGCGCTCTACAATGAGCAGTTCTTC.

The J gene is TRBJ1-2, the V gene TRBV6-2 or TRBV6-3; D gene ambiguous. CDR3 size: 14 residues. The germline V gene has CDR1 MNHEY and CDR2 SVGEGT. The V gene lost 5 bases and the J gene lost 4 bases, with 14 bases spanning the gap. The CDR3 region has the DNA TGTGCCAGCAGTAGGACCGTGGCGGGCTATGGCTACACCTTC. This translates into CASSRTVAGYGYTF.

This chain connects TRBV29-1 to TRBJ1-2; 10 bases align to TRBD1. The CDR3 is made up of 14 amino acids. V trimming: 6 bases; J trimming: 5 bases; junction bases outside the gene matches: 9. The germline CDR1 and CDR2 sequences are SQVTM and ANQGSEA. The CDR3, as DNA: TGCAGCGTCCCACCTCCGGGACAGGGGTATGGCTACACCTTC. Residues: CSVPPPGQGYGYTF.

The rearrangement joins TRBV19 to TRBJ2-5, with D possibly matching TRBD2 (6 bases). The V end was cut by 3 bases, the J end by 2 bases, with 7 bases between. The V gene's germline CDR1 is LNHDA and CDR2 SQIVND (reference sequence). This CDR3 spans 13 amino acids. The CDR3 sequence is CASSIRGQETQYF. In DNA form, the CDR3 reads TGTGCCAGTAGTATCCGGGGGCAAGAGACCCAGTACTTC.

For the CDR3, the DNA is TGTGCCACCAGTGGGACTAGCGGGAGTGGCTACAATGAGCAGTTCTTC. Amino acids: CATSGTSGSGYNEQFF. This chain connects TRBV24-1 to TRBJ2-1; 13 bases line up with TRBD2. The CDR3 runs to 16 residues. Germline V gene data show CDR1 as KGHDR and CDR2 as SFDVKD. V trimming: 5 bases; J trimming: 3 bases; junction bases outside the gene matches: 3.

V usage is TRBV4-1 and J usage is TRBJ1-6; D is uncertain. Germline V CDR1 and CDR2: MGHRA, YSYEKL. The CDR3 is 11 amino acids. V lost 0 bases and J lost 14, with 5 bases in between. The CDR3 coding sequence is TGCGCCAGCAGCCAAGAGAGAACCCTCCACTTT. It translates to CASSQERTLHF.

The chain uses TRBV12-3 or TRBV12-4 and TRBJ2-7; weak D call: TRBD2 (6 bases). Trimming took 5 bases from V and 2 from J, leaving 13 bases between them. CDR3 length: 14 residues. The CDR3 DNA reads TGTGCCAGCAGTGCACGGGACTCAACCTACGAGCAGTACTTC. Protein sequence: CASSARDSTYEQYF.

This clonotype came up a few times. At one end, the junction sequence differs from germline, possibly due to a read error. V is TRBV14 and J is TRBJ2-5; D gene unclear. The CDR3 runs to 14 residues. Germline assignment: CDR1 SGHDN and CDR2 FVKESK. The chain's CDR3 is CASSQDMPQGTQYF. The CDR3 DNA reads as TGTGCCAGCAGCCAAGATATGCCCCAAGGGACCCAGTACTTC.

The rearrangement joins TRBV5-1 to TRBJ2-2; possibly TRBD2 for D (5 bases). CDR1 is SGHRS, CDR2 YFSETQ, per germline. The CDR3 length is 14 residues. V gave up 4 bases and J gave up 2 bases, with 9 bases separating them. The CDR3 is CASSRTSNTGELFF. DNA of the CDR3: TGCGCCAGCAGCAGGACTTCAAACACCGGGGAGCTGTTTTTT.

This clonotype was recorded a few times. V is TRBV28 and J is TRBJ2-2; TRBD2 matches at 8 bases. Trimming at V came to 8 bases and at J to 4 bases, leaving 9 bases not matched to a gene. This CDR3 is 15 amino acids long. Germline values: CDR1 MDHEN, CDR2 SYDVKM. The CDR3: CASGQAGVPTGELFF. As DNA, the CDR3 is TGTGCCAGCGGCCAAGCGGGAGTGCCCACCGGGGAGCTGTTTTTT.

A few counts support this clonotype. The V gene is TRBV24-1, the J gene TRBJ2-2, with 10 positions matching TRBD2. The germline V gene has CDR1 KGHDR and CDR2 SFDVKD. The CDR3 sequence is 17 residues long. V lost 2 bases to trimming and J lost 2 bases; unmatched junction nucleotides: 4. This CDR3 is CATSDSRTSGNTGELFF. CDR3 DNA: TGTGCCACCAGTGATTCCCGGACTAGCGGAAACACCGGGGAGCTGTTTTTT.

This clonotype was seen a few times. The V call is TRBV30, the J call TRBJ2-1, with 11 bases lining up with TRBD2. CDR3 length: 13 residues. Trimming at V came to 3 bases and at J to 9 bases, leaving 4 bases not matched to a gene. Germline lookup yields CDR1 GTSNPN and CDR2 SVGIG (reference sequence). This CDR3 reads CAWSLTSGGEQFF. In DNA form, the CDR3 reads TGTGCCTGGAGCCTTACTAGCGGGGGTGAGCAGTTCTTC.

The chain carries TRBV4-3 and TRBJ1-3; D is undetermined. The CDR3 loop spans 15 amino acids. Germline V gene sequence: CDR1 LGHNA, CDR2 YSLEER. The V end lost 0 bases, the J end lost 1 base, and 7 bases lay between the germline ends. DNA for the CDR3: TGCGCCAGCAGCCAAGATTCCGATTCTGGAAACACCATATATTTT. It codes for CASSQDSDSGNTIYF.

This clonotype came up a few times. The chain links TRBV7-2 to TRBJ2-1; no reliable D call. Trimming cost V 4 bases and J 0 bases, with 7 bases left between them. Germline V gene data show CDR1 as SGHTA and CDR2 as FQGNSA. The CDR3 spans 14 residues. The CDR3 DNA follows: TGTGCCAGCAGCTCGGCCCGCTCCTACAATGAGCAGTTCTTC. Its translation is CASSSARSYNEQFF. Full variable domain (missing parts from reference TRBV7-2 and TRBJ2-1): GAGVSQSPSNKVTEKGKDVELRCDPISGHTALYWYRQSLGQGLEFLIYFQGNSAPDKSGLPSDRFSAERTGGSVSTLTIQRTQQEDSAVYLCASSSARSYNEQFFGPGTRLTVL.

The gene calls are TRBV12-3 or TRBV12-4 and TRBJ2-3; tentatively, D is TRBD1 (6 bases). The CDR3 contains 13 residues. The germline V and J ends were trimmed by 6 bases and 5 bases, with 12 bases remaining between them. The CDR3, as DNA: TGTGCCAGCAGCCTGGGGACAATAGATACGCAGTATTTT. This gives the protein CASSLGTIDTQYF.

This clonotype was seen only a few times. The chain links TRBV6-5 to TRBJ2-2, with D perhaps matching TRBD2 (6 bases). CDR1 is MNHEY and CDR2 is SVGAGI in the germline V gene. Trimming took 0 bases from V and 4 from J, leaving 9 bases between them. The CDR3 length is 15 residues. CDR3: CASSYSRGPTGELFF. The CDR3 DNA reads TGTGCCAGCAGTTACTCGCGGGGTCCCACCGGGGAGCTGTTTTTT.

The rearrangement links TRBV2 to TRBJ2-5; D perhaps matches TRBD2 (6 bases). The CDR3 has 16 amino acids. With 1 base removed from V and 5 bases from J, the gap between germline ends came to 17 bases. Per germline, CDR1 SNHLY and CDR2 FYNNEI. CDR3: CASSEGFSTSLETQYF. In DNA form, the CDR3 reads TGTGCCAGCAGTGAAGGCTTTTCGACTAGTTTGGAGACCCAGTACTTC.